The present entry profiles one TCR beta chain with its context. Its antigen remains unidentified. The sample is drawn from a study of T cell repertoires in cytomegalovirus infection. Study in general: CMV infection plus the matching HLA type was flagged by public TCR beta signatures.

Germline V gene lookup returns CDR1 SGDLS and CDR2 YYNGEE. The CDR3 consists of 13 residues. Trimming took off 4 bases at V and 7 bases at J, with 12 bases between the two ends. From the reads, TCRdb called clonotypes with MiXCR, one entry per CDR3 protein. The sample carries 500,000 or so distinct CDR3 sequences, approximately 15% recorded once. Regarding the study as a whole: Of the TCR beta families, the public ones yielded a cumulative frequency that identified carriers of CMV plus the relevant HLA. The study found HLA-C-restricted CMV-specific TCR beta clonotypes dominating the ex vivo response.

The clonotype was recovered from a human donor in good health (CMV status not recorded). Some clones in this sample may be carry-over from other donors' samples. The chain combines TRBV9 with TRBJ1-5, with D possibly matching TRBD1 (6 bases). Material for sequencing was CD8+ T cells from PBMCs. The CDR3 DNA reads as TGTGCCAGCAGCCGGGACATGGGGCAGCCCCAGCATTTT. Amino acid sequence: CASSRDMGQPQHF.